Here is one T cell receptor beta chain with its context. The antigen is not known. This CDR3 spans 15 amino acids. The V end was cut by 0 bases, the J end by 3 bases, with 13 bases between. Germline V gives CDR1 SGHRS, CDR2 YFSETQ. The record originates from a study of cytomegalovirus exposure and HLA in healthy donors. Study-level points and caveats: Among TCR beta chains, those listed as cytomegalovirus-associated numbered about 160.

60 Vbeta and 13 Jbeta primers were used in PCR. Generated by immunoSEQ multiplex PCR, the TCRdb table keeps only in-frame clones and is missing some. The repertoire has about 200,000 clones, roughly 83% of them found once; the top ten carry approximately 1.5%. The clonotype originates from a girl aged 10 to 17 in good health and CMV-seronegative. V is TRBV5-1 and J is TRBJ2-7; a possible D gene is TRBD1 (5 bases). Sequenced: PBMCs. The CDR3 DNA reads as TGCGCCAGCAGCTTGGGCGGTGACAGAATCTACGAGCAGTACTTC. The encoded protein is CASSLGGDRIYEQYF.